The clone carrying this T cell receptor (beta chain) was seen a single time. The sample is drawn from a study of CD8 T cells in Susac syndrome. The CDR3 sequence is 14 residues long. Looked up from germline, CDR1 is SGHRS and CDR2 is YFSETQ. Trimming shortened V by 2 bases and J by 2 bases, and 10 bases separated the two germline ends. The RNA, 0.5 to 1 ug, was put through reverse transcription using random hexamers. TCRdb independently ran MiXCR on the immunoSEQ multiplex PCR reads; one entry per CDR3 protein. Of roughly 200,000 distinct CDR3 sequences in the sample, under 95% were seen once. The sequence came from a human donor in good health. The V and J genes are TRBV5-1 and TRBJ1-2; no clear D. The sample taken for sequencing was CD4+ T cells from PBMCs. CDR3 loop: CASSLGNVNYGYTF. CDR3 DNA: TGCGCCAGCAGCTTAGGTAATGTGAACTATGGCTACACCTTC.